The 15 T cell receptor beta chains presented below share a single source sample, sequenced in a study of blood T cell repertoires in COVID-19. The data were produced by immunoSEQ multiplex PCR, yet TCRdb's version contains in-frame clones alone and is incomplete. This sample yields under 250,000 clones, of which around nine tenths are seen a single time; 5.5% to 6.5% belongs to the top ten. The sequencing input was peripheral blood. Receptors originate from a man between 60 and 75 years old who had recovered from COVID-19.

CDR3 bases: TGTGCCAGCAGTTACATACTAGCGGGAGAGGAAGAGACCCAGTACTTC. Translation: CASSYILAGEEETQYF. The V call is TRBV6-2 or TRBV6-3, the J call TRBJ2-5, with 11 bases identical to TRBD2. The CDR3 has 16 amino acids. With 2 bases clipped from V and 3 bases from J, the junction kept 5 bases outside the gene matches. Germline assignment: CDR1 MNHEY and CDR2 SVGEGT.

This chain connects TRBV19 to TRBJ1-1; possible D gene TRBD1, 5 bases. The germline V gene has CDR1 LNHDA and CDR2 SQIVND (reference sequence). With 2 bases removed from V and 6 bases from J, the gap between germline ends came to 10 bases. This CDR3 is built from 13 residues. CDR3: CASSIQPGAEAFF. The CDR3 DNA is TGTGCCAGTAGTATACAGCCGGGGGCTGAAGCTTTCTTT.

The chain employs TRBV6-2 or TRBV6-3 and TRBJ1-5, with D tentatively TRBD1 (5 bases). This CDR3 region has 16 residues. V lost 4 bases, J lost 3 bases, and 16 bases lay in between. CDR1 and CDR2 from the germline V gene are MNHEY and SVGEGT. The CDR3 spells CASSSPSGTLNQPQHF. CDR3 DNA sequence: TGTGCCAGCAGTTCCCCCTCCGGGACTCTCAATCAGCCCCAGCATTTT.

V gene TRBV6-5 combines with J gene TRBJ2-2; 12 nucleotides agree with TRBD1. J was trimmed by 3 bases and V by 6 bases; bases with no gene match: 2. CDR1 is MNHEY, CDR2 SVGAGI, per germline. The CDR3 runs 15 residues. In nucleotides, the CDR3 is TGTGCCAGCAGGGGACAGGGGGCAGACACCGGGGAGCTGTTTTTT. This sequence encodes CASRGQGADTGELFF.

The genes are TRBV28 and TRBJ2-7; D unresolved. Trimming took off 4 bases at V and 2 bases at J, with 15 bases between the two ends. Germline V gives CDR1 MDHEN, CDR2 SYDVKM. This CDR3 spans 15 amino acids. For the CDR3, the DNA is TGTGCCAGCAGTTCAGACTCAATACCCCCCTACGAGCAGTACTTC. Amino acids: CASSSDSIPPYEQYF. Full variable domain (rest looked up from reference TRBV28 and TRBJ2-7): DVKVTQSSRYLVKRTGEKVFLECVQDMDHENMFWYRQDPGLGLRLIYFSYDVKMKEKGDIPEGYSVSREKKERFSLILESASTNQTSMYLCASSSDSIPPYEQYFGPGTRLTVT.

The J gene is TRBJ1-3, the V gene TRBV27; possibly TRBD1 for D (6 bases). The CDR3 has 15 residues. Trimming stripped 5 bases from V and 0 bases from J, with 11 bases between. From germline, CDR1 is MNHEY and CDR2 SMNVEV (reference sequence). CDR3 nucleotide sequence: TGTGCCAGCAGTCCGGACAGAATCTCTGGAAACACCATATATTTT. It is translated as CASSPDRISGNTIYF.

This CDR3 reads CASSSTASRNTEAFF. CDR3 DNA: TGTGCCAGCAGCTCGACAGCGTCAAGAAACACTGAAGCTTTCTTT. The genes are TRBV14 and TRBJ1-1; D is perhaps TRBD1 (5 bases). The CDR3 is 15 residues long. Germline CDR1 reads SGHDN; CDR2 reads FVKESK. Trimming took off 5 bases at V and 2 bases at J, with 15 bases between the two ends.

The chain is built from TRBV5-1 and TRBJ2-3; TRBD2 matches 7 bases. Germline CDR1 and CDR2: SGHRS and YFSETQ. This CDR3 is 17 amino acids long. V lost 0 bases and J lost 4; bases outside the gene matches: 11. CDR3 sequence: CASSLVGTPGRSDTQYF. The DNA for the CDR3 is TGCGCCAGCAGCTTGGTCGGGACTCCCGGGAGGTCAGATACGCAGTATTTT.

The chain couples TRBV28 to TRBJ1-2; perhaps TRBD1 as D (5 bases). The CDR3 loop spans 15 amino acids. In germline, CDR1 is MDHEN, CDR2 SYDVKM. The V end lost 1 base, the J end lost 0 bases, and 9 bases lay between the germline ends. In DNA form, the CDR3 reads TGTGCCAGCAGTTTATTAGGGGAGGCTAACTATGGCTACACCTTC. Translating it yields CASSLLGEANYGYTF.

The CDR3 nucleotides read TGTGCCAGCAGGCGACAGTTAGCCACTGAAGCTTTCTTT. It yields the protein CASRRQLATEAFF. This chain connects TRBV6-5 to TRBJ1-1; D possibly corresponds to TRBD1 (5 bases). The germline CDR1 and CDR2 sequences are MNHEY and SVGAGI. The CDR3 covers 13 residues. V was clipped by 6 bases and J by 4 bases, with 12 bases between them.

The CDR3 DNA is TGTGCCAGCAGGGGACACGAGAACACTGAAGCTTTCTTT. Protein: CASRGHENTEAFF. The rearrangement links TRBV27 to TRBJ1-1; tentatively, D is TRBD1 (6 bases). Trimming stripped 6 bases from V and 1 base from J, with 9 bases between. The CDR3 is 13 amino acids. Germline CDR1 and CDR2: MNHEY and SMNVEV (reference sequence).

The gene calls are TRBV11-2 and TRBJ1-1, with TRBD1 identical over 7 bases. The CDR3 length is 15 residues. Germline assignment: CDR1 SGHAT and CDR2 FQNNGV. Trimming cost V 4 bases and J 0 bases; bases outside gene matches: 5. The CDR3 nucleotides are TGTGCCAGCAGCTCCTCGACAGGGATGAACACTGAAGCTTTCTTT. The encoded protein is CASSSSTGMNTEAFF.

The chain recombines TRBV2 with TRBJ2-2; 10 nucleotides align to TRBD1. The CDR3 covers 15 residues. Germline V CDR1 and CDR2: SNHLY, FYNNEI. Trimming took 7 bases from V and 6 from J; bases not matched to a gene: 8. As DNA, the CDR3 is TGTGCCAGCAACTTCGACAGGGGGCTAGCCGGGGAGCTGTTTTTT. Translating it yields CASNFDRGLAGELFF. Together with reference TRBV2 and TRBJ2-2, the CDR3 gives the full variable domain: EPEVTQTPSHQVTQMGQEVILRCVPISNHLYFYWYRQILGQKVEFLVSFYNNEISEKSEIFDDQFSVERPDGSNFTLKIRSTKLEDSAMYFCASNFDRGLAGELFFGEGSRLTVL.

The chain carries TRBV5-1 and TRBJ2-1, with TRBD2 matching 10 bases. The CDR3 has 15 residues. Germline V gene lookup returns CDR1 SGHRS and CDR2 YFSETQ. Losses at the gene ends were 4 bases for V and 5 bases for J; bases not matched to a gene: 6. The CDR3 DNA sequence: TGCGCCAGCAGCCCGCTAGCGGGAGTCAACAATGAGCAGTTCTTC. Its protein product is CASSPLAGVNNEQFF.

V is TRBV25-1 and J is TRBJ1-6; the match to TRBD1 covers 7 bases. CDR3 length: 13 amino acids. CDR1 and CDR2 from the germline V gene are MGHDK and SYGVNS. The V segment lost 10 bases and the J segment 5 bases; nucleotides outside the gene matches: 5. CDR3 DNA sequence: TGTGCCACCACCGACAGGGATAATTCACCCCTCCACTTT. It encodes CATTDRDNSPLHF. Combining the CDR3 with reference TRBV25-1 and TRBJ1-6 gives the whole variable domain EADIYQTPRYLVIGTGKKITLECSQTMGHDKMYWYQQDPGMELHLIHYSYGVNSTEKGDLSSESTVSRIRTEHFPLTLESARPSHTSQYLCATTDRDNSPLHFGNGTRLTVT.